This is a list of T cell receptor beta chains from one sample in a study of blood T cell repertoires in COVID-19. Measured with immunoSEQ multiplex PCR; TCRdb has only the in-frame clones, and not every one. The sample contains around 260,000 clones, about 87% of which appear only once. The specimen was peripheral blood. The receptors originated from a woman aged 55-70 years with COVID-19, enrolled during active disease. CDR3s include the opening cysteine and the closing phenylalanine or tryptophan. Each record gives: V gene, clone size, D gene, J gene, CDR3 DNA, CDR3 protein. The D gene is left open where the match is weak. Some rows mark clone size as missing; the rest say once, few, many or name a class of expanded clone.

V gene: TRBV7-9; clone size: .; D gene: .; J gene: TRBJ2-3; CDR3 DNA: TGTGCCAGCAGCTTAGAACAGGGAAGAGATACGCAGTATTTT; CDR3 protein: CASSLEQGRDTQYF
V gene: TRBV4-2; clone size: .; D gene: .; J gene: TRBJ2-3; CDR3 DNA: TGTGCCAGCAGCCAAGATGCGGGGCGGCCAGATACGCAGTATTTT; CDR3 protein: CASSQDAGRPDTQYF
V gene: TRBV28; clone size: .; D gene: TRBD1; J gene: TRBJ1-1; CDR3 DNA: TGTGCCAGCGGACAGGGATCCACTGAAGCTTTCTTT; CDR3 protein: CASGQGSTEAFF
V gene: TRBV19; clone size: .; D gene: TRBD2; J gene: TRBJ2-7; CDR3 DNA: TGTGCCAGTAGTATTGGGCTAGCGGGAGTCTTCGAGCAGTACTTC; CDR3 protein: CASSIGLAGVFEQYF
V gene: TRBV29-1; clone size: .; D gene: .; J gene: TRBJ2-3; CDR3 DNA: TGCAGCGTTAACAGTGGCTTCTCAGATACGCAGTATTTT; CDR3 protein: CSVNSGFSDTQYF
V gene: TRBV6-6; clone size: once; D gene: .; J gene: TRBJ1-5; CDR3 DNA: TGTGCCAGCAGTTACGCGGGCTTCGGCAATCAGCCCCAGCATTTT; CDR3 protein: CASSYAGFGNQPQHF
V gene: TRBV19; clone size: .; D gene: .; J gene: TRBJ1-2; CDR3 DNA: TGTGCCAGTAGCCCCGAAAGGAGACCTAACTATGGCTACACCTTC; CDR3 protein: CASSPERRPNYGYTF
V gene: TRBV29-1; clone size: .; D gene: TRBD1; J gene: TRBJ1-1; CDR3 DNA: TGCAGCGAAGGGACAGTAACTGAAGCTTTCTTT; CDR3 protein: CSEGTVTEAFF
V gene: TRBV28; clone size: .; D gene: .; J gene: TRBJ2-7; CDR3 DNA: TGTGCCAGCAGTTTATTGACGAGGGAGCAGTACTTC; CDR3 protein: CASSLLTREQYF
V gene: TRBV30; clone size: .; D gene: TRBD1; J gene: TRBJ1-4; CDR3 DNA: TGTGCCTGGAGTCCCGGGGGACAGACGAATGAAAAACTGTTTTTT; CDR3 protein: CAWSPGGQTNEKLFF
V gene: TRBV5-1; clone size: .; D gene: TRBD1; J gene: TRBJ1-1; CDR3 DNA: TGCGCCAGCAGCCTCGGGACAGCCTACACTGAAGCTTTCTTT; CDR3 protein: CASSLGTAYTEAFF
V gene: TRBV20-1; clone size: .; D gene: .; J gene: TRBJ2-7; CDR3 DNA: TGCAGTGCCGCAGGCCAGGGCAGGCAGTACTTC; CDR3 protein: CSAAGQGRQYF